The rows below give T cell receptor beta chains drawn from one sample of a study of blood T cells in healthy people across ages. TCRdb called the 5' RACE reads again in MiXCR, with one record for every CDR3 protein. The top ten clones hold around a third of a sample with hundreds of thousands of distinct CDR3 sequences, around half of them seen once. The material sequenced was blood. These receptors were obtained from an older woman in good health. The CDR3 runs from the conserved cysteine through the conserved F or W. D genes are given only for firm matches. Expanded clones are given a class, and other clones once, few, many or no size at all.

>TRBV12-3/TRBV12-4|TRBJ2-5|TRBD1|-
CASRRDREEETQYF
TGTGCCAGCAGGCGGGACAGGGAAGAAGAGACCCAGTACTTC
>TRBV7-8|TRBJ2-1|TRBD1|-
CASSLVGQGANEQFF
TGTGCCAGCAGCTTAGTTGGACAGGGGGCGAATGAGCAGTTCTTC
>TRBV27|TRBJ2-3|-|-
CASSFGTATDTQYF
TGTGCCAGCAGTTTTGGGACCGCGACAGATACGCAGTATTTT
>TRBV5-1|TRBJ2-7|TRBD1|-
CASSAGTGNHEQYF
TGCGCCAGCAGTGCCGGGACAGGGAATCATGAGCAGTACTTC
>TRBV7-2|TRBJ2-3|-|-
CASSLKAVLNTDTQYF
TGTGCCAGCAGCTTAAAAGCCGTGCTAAACACAGATACGCAGTATTTT
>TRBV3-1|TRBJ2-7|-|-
CASSDLSTGEQYF
TGTGCCAGCAGCGACCTATCTACGGGAGAGCAGTACTTC
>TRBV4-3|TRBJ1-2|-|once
CASSQGLNLGTDRKGHYGYTF
TGCGCCAGCAGCCAAGGTTTAAATCTGGGAACAGACCGAAAAGGGCACTATGGCTACACCTTC
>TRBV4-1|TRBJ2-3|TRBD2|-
CASSQSGLAGDEVDAQYF
TGCGCCAGCAGCCAATCGGGACTAGCGGGAGACGAAGTAGATGCGCAGTATTTT
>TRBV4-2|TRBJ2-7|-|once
CASSPRGADFSSYNEQYF
TGTGCCAGCAGCCCAAGGGGGGCGGACTTTAGCTCCTACAATGAGCAGTACTTC
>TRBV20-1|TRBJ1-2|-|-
CSASHRVASGYTF
TGCAGTGCTAGCCACAGGGTGGCGTCTGGCTACACCTTC
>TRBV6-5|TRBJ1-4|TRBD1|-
CASSYSGTGGGINEKLFF
TGTGCCAGCAGTTACTCGGGGACAGGAGGAGGTATCAATGAAAAACTGTTTTTT
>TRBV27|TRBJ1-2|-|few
CASSLLQGTGGYTF
TGTGCCAGCAGTCTCTTACAGGGAACGGGCGGCTACACCTTC
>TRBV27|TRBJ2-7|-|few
CASSLSSAYEQYF
TGTGCCAGCAGTTTATCTAGTGCCTACGAGCAGTACTTC
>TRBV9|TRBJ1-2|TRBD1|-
CASSGGGQGHGYTF
TGTGCCAGCAGCGGTGGGGGACAGGGCCACGGCTACACCTTC
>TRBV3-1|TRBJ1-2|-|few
CASSQAVSLGGYTF
TGTGCCAGCAGCCAGGCAGTTAGCTTGGGTGGCTACACCTTC
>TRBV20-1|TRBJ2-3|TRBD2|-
CSARAGVSGRAVTSTDTQYF
TGCAGTGCTAGAGCTGGAGTTAGCGGGAGGGCCGTCACTAGCACAGATACGCAGTATTTT
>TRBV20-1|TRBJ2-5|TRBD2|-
CSARPTSGRALETQYF
TGCAGTGCTAGGCCAACTAGCGGGAGGGCCTTAGAGACCCAGTACTTC
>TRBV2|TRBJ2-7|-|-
CASSEGSSSYEQYF
TGTGCCAGCAGCGAGGGGAGCAGCTCCTACGAGCAGTACTTC
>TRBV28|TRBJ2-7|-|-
CASSSPDNSYEQYF
TGTGCCAGCAGCTCTCCGGACAACTCCTACGAGCAGTACTTC
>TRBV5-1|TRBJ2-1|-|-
CASSTWTNNEQFF
TGCGCCAGCAGCACCTGGACCAACAATGAGCAGTTCTTC
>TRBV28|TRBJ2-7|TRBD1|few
CASSLLTGRNYEQYF
TGTGCCAGCAGTCTATTGACAGGGCGTAACTACGAGCAGTACTTC
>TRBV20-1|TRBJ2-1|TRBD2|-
CSAPRREEGNEQFF
TGCAGTGCCCCCAGGCGGGAGGAGGGGAATGAGCAGTTCTTC